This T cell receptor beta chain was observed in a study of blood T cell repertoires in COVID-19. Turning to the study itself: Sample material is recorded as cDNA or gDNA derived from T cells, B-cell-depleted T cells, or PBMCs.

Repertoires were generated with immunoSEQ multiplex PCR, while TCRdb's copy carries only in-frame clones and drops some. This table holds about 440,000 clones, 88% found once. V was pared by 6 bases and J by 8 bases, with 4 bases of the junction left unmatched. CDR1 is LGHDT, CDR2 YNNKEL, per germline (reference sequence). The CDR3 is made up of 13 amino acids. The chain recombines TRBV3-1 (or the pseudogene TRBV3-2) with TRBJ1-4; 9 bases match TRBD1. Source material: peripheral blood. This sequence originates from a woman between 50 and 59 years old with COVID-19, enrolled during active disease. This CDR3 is CASRGQGGEKLFF. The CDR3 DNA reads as TGTGCCAGCAGGGGACAGGGAGGCGAAAAACTGTTTTTT.